This TCR beta chain is from a study of T cell changes during pregnancy in multiple sclerosis. Looked up from germline, CDR1 is SEHNR and CDR2 is FQNEAQ (reference sequence). V lost 5 bases, J lost 7 bases, and 15 bases lay in between. The CDR3 runs 14 residues. Repertoires were generated with immunoSEQ multiplex PCR, while TCRdb's copy carries only in-frame clones and drops some. The top ten clones hold 2.5% to 3% of a sample with tens of thousands of clones, about 91% of them seen once. The input for sequencing was CD4+ T cells from peripheral blood mononuclear cells, taken in the third trimester of pregnancy. This chain connects TRBV7-9 to TRBJ2-1; D unclear. This receptor was obtained from a female donor in good health, enrolled as a control in a pregnancy study. The CDR3 DNA sequence: TGTGCCAGCAGCGCGCTACAGTCGATGAATGAGCAGTTCTTC. This encodes CASSALQSMNEQFF.